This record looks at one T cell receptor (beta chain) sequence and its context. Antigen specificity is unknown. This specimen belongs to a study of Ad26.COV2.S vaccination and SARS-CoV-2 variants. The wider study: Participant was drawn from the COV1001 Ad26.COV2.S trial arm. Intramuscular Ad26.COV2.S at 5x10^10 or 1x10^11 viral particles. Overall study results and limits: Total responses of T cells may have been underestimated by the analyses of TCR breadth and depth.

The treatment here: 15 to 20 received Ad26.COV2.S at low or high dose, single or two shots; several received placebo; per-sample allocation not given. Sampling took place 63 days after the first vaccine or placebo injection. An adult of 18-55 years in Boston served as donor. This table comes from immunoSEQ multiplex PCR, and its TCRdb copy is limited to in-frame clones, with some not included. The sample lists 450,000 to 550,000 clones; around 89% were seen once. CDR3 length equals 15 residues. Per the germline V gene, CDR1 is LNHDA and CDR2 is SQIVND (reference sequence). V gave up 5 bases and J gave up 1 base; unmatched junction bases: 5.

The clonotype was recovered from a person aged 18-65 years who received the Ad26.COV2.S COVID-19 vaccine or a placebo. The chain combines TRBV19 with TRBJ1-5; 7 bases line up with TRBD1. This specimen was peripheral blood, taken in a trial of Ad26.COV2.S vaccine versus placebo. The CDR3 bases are TGTGCCAGTAGTCCAGGGGGGGGGAGCAATCAGCCCCAGCATTTT. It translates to CASSPGGGSNQPQHF.